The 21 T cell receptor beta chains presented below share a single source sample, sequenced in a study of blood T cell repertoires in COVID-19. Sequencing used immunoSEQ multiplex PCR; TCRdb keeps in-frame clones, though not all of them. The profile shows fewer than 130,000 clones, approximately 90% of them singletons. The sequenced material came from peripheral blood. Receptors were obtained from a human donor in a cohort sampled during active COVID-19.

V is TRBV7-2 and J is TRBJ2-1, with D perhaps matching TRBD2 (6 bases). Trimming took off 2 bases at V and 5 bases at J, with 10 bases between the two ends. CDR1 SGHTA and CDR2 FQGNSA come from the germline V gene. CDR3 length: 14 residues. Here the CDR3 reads CASSLLRGNNEQFF. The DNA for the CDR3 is TGTGCCAGCAGCTTATTGCGCGGGAACAATGAGCAGTTCTTC.

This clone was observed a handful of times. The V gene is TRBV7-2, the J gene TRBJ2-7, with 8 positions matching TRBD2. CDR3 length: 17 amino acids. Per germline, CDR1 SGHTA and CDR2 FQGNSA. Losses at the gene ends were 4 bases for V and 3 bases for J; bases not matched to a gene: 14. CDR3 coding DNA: TGTGCCAGCAGCTCCGATCTAGCGGGCTCCCTAGGCTACGAGCAGTACTTC. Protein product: CASSSDLAGSLGYEQYF.

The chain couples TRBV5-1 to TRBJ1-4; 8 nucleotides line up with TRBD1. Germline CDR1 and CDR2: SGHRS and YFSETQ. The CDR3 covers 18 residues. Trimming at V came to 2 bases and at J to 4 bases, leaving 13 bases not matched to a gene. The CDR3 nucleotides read TGCGCCAGCAGCTTACTTGACAGGGGTGGGAAGAATAATGAAAAACTGTTTTTT. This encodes CASSLLDRGGKNNEKLFF.

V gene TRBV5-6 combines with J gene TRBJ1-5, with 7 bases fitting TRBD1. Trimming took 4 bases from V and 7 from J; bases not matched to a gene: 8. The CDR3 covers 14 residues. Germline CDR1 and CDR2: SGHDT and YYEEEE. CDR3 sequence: CASSRTGDRQPQHF. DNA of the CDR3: TGTGCCAGCAGCCGTACAGGGGATAGACAGCCCCAGCATTTT.

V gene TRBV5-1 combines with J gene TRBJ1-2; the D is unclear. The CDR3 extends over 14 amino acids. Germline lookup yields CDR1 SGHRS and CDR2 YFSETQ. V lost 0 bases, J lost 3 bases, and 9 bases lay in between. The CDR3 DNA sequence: TGCGCCAGCAGCTTGGCCGGGTCGGACTATGGCTACACCTTC. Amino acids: CASSLAGSDYGYTF.

The CDR3 reads CASSQEVAGGSYEQYF. The CDR3 region has the DNA TGTGCCAGCAGCCAAGAGGTAGCAGGGGGATCCTACGAGCAGTACTTC. The chain employs TRBV3-1 (or the pseudogene TRBV3-2) and TRBJ2-7, with TRBD1 identical over 7 bases. The trim removed 0 bases at V and 1 base at J, leaving 6 bases unmatched. Germline V gene sequence: CDR1 LGHDT, CDR2 YNNKEL (reference sequence). The CDR3 runs 16 residues.

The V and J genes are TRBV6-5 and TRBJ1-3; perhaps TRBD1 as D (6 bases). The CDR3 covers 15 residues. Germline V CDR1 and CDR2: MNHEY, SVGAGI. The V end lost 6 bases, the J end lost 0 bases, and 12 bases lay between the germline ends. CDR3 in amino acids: CASRRGGLSGNTIYF. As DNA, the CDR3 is TGTGCCAGCAGAAGGGGGGGGCTCTCTGGAAACACCATATATTTT.

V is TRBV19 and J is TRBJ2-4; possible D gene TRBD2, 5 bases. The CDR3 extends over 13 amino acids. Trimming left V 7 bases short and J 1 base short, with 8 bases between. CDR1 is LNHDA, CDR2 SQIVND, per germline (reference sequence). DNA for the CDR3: TGTGCCAGTACAGGAGGCGCCAAAAACATTCAGTACTTC. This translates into CASTGGAKNIQYF.

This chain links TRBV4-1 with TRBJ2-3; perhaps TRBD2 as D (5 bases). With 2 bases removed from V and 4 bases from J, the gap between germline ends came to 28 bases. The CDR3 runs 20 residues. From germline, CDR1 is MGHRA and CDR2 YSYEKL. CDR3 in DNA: TGCGCCAGCAGCCAACCCTCGGTCCCCGAACGTGGGGAGCCTTCAGATACGCAGTATTTT. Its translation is CASSQPSVPERGEPSDTQYF.

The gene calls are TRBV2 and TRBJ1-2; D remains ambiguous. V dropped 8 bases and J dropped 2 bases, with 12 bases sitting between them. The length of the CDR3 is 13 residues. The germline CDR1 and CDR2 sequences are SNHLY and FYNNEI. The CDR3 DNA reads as TGTGCCAGCCTGGAGGTACCGAACTATGGCTACACCTTC. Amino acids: CASLEVPNYGYTF.

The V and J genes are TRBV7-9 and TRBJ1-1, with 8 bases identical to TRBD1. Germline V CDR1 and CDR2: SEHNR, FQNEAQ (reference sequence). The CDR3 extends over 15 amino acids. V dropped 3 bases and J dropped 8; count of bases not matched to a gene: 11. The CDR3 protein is CASSFLLRDRREAFF. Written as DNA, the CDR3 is TGTGCCAGCAGCTTTTTACTGCGGGACAGGAGGGAAGCTTTCTTT. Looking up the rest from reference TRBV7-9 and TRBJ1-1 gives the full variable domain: DTGVSQNPRHKITKRGQNVTFRCDPISEHNRLYWYRQTLGQGPEFLTYFQNEAQLEKSRLLSDRFSAERPKGSFSTLEIQRTEQGDSAMYLCASSFLLRDRREAFFGQGTRLTVV.

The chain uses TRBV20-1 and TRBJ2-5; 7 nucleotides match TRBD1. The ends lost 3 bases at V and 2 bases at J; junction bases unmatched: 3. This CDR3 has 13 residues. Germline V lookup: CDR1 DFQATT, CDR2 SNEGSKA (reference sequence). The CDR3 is CSASYRGQETQYF. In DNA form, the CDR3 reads TGCAGTGCTAGTTACAGGGGTCAAGAGACCCAGTACTTC.

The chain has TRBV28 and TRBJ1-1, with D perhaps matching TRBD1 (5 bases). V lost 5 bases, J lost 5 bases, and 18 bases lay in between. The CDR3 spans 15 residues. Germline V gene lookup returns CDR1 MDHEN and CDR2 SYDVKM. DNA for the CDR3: TGTGCCAGCAGTCGCTCTGGGGGGGGAGTAACTGAAGCTTTCTTT. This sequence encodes CASSRSGGGVTEAFF.

The CDR3 protein is CASRAGGRATYEQYF. The CDR3 DNA sequence: TGTGCCAGCAGAGCGGGCGGGAGGGCTACCTACGAGCAGTACTTC. V gene TRBV7-8 combines with J gene TRBJ2-7; TRBD2 matches at 9 bases. The CDR3 has 15 amino acids. J was trimmed by 2 bases and V by 6 bases; bases with no gene match: 8. The V gene's germline CDR1 is SGHVS and CDR2 FQNEAQ.

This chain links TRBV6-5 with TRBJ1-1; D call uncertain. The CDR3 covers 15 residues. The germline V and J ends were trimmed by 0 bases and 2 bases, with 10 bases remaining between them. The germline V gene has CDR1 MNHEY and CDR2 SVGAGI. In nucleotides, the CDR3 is TGTGCCAGCAGTTACTCGCCCCAGGTCAACACTGAAGCTTTCTTT. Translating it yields CASSYSPQVNTEAFF.

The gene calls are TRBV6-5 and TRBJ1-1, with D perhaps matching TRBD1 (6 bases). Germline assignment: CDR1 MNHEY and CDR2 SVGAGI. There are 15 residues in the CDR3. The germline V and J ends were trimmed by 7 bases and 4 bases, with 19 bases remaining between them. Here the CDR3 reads CASIRGLGGFTEAFF. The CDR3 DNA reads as TGTGCCAGCATCAGGGGACTAGGGGGATTCACTGAAGCTTTCTTT.

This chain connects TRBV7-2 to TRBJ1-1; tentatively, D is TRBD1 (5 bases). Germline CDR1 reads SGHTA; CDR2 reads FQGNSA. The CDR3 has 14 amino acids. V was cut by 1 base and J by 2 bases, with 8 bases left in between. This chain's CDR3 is CASSLGGGNTEAFF. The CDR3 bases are TGTGCCAGCAGCTTAGGGGGCGGAAACACTGAAGCTTTCTTT.

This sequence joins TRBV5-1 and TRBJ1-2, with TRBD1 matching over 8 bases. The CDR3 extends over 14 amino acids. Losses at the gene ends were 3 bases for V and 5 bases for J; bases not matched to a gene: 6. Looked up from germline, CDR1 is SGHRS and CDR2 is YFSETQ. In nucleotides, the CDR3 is TGCGCCAGCAGCTCACAGGGGGAAGCTTATGGCTACACCTTC. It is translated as CASSSQGEAYGYTF.

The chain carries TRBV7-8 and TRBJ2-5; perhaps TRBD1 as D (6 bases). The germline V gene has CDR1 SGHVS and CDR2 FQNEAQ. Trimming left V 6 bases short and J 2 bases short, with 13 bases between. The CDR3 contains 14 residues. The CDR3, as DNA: TGTGCCAGCAGAATAAGGACAGTTCAAGAGACCCAGTACTTC. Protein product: CASRIRTVQETQYF. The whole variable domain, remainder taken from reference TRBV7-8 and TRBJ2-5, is GAGVSQSPRYKVAKRGQDVALRCDPISGHVSLFWYQQALGQGPEFLTYFQNEAQLDKSGLPSDRFFAERPEGSVSTLKIQRTQQEDSAVYLCASRIRTVQETQYFGPGTRLLVL.

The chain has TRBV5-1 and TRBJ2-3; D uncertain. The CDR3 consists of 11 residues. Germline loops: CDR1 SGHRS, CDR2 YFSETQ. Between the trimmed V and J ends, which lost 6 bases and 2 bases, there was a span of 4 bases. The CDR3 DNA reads TGCGCCAGCAAACACACAGATACGCAGTATTTT. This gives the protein CASKHTDTQYF.

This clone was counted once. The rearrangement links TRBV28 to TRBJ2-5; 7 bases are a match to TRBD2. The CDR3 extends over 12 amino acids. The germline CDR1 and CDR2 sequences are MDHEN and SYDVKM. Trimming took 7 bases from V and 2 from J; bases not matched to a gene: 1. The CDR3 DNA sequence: TGTGCCAGCACTAGCGGTCAAGAGACCCAGTACTTC. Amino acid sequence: CASTSGQETQYF.